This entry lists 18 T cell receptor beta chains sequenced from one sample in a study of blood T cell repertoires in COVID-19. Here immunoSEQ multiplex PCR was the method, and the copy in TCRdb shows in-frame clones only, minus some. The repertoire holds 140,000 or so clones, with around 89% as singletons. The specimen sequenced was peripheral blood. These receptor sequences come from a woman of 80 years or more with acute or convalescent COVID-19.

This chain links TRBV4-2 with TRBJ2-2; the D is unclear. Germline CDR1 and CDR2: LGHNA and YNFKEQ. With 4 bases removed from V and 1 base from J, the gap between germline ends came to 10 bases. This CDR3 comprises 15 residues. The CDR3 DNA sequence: TGTGCCAGCAGCCCCCGACTCCTGAACACCGGGGAGCTGTTTTTT. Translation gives CASSPRLLNTGELFF.

CDR3 sequence reads: CASRSGGHGTDTQYF. In nucleotides, the CDR3 is TGCGCCAGCAGAAGCGGGGGCCATGGCACAGATACGCAGTATTTT. The chain is built from TRBV5-1 and TRBJ2-3; TRBD2 agrees at 8 bases. Looked up from germline, CDR1 is SGHRS and CDR2 is YFSETQ. The CDR3 is made up of 15 amino acids. The junction had 6 bases not matched to a gene; V was cut back by 5 bases and J by 1 base.

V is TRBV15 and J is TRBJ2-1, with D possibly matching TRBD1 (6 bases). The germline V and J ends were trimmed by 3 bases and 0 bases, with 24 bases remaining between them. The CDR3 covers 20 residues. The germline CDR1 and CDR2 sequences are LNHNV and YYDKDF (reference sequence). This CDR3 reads CATSRGRGRSQYISYNEQFF. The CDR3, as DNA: TGTGCCACCAGCAGGGGCAGGGGAAGAAGCCAGTATATCTCCTACAATGAGCAGTTCTTC.

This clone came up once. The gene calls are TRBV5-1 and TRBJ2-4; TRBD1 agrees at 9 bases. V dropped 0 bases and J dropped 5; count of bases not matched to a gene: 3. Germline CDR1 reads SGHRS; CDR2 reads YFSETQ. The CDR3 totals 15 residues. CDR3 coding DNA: TGCGCCAGCAGCTTGGGGGACAGGGCCCAAAACATTCAGTACTTC. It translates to CASSLGDRAQNIQYF.

The CDR3 bases are TGCGCCAGCAGCTACGGACAAACCTGGACTGAAGCTTTCTTT. This gives the protein CASSYGQTWTEAFF. This chain uses TRBV5-1 with TRBJ1-1, with a possible D match to TRBD1 (5 bases). Germline-derived CDR1 and CDR2 are SGHRS and YFSETQ. The germline V and J ends were trimmed by 3 bases and 5 bases, with 14 bases remaining between them. This CDR3 has 14 residues.

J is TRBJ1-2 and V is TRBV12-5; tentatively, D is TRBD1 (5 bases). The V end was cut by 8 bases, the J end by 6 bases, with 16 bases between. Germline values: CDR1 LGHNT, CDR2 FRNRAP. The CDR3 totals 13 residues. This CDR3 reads CASQRSGVHGYTF. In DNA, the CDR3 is TGTGCTAGTCAACGCTCGGGGGTACATGGCTACACCTTC.

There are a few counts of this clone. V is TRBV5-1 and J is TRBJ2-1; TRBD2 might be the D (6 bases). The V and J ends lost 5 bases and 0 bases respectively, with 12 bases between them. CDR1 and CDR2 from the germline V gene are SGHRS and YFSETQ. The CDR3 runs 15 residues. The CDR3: CASSSYGSSYNEQFF. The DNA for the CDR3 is TGCGCCAGCAGTTCTTACGGGAGCTCCTACAATGAGCAGTTCTTC.

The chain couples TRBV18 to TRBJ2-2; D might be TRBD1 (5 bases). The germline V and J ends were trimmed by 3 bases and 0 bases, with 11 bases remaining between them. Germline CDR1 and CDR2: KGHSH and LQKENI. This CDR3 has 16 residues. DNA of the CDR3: TGTGCCAGCTCACCGCTGACAGTCGCGAACACCGGGGAGCTGTTTTTT. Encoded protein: CASSPLTVANTGELFF.

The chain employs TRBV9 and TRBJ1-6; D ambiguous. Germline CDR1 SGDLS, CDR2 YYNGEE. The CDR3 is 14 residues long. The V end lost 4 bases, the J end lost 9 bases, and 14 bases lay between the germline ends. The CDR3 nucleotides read TGTGCCAGCAGCAGGGAAGCCGAGGGTTCACCCCTCCACTTT. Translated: CASSREAEGSPLHF.

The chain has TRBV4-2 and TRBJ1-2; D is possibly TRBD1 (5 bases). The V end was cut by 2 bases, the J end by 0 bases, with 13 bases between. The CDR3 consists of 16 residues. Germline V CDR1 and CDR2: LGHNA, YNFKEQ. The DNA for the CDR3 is TGTGCCAGCAGCCAACAGAGACAGACTCCTAACTATGGCTACACCTTC. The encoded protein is CASSQQRQTPNYGYTF.

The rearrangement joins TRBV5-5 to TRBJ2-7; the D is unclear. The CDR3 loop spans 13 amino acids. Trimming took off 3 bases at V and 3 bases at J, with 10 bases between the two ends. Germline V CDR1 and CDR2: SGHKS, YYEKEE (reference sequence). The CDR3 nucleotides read TGTGCCAGCAGCTCACCTGACATCTACGAGCAGTACTTC. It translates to CASSSPDIYEQYF.

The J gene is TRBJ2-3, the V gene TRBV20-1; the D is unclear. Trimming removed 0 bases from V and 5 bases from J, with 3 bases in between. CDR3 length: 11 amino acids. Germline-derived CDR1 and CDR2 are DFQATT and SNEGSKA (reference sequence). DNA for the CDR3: TGCAGTGCTAGAGATCGAGATACGCAGTATTTT. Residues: CSARDRDTQYF.

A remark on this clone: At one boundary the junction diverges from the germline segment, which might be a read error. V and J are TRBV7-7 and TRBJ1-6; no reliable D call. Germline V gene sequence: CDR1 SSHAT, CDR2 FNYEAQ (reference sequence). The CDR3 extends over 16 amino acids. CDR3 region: CASSQRVSTYNSPLHF. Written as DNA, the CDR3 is TGTGCTAGCAGCCAGAGGGTAAGTACCTATAATTCACCCCTCCACTTT.

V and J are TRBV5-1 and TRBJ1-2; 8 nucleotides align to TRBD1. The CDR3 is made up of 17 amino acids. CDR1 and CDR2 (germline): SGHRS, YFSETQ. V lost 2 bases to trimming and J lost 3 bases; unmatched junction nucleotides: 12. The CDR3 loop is CASSFKGGDRLHYGYTF. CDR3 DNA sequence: TGCGCCAGCAGCTTCAAGGGTGGGGACAGGTTGCACTATGGCTACACCTTC. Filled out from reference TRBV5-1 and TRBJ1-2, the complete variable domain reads KAGVTQTPRYLIKTRGQQVTLSCSPISGHRSVSWYQQTPGQGLQFLFEYFSETQRNKGNFPGRFSGRQFSNSRSEMNVSTLELGDSALYLCASSFKGGDRLHYGYTFGSGTRLTVV.

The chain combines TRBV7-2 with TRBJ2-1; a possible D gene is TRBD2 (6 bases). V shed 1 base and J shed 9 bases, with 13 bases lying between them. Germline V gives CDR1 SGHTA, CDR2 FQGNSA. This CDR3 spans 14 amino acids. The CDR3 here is CASSLVRGWGEQFF. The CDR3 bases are TGTGCCAGCAGCTTAGTGCGGGGTTGGGGTGAGCAGTTCTTC.

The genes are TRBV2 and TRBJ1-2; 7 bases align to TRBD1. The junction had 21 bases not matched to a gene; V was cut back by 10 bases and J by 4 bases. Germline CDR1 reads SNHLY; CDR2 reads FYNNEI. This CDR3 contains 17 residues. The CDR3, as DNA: TGTGCCATGGCAGGGCGGACAGGCCGGGGCCCTGGCTATGGCTACACCTTC. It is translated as CAMAGRTGRGPGYGYTF.

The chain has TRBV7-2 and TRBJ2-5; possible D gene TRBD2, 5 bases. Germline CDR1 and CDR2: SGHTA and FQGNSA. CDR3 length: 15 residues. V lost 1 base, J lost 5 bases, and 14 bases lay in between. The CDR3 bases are TGTGCCAGCAGCTTAGGAGGACTCTCAAGGGAGACCCAGTACTTC. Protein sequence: CASSLGGLSRETQYF.

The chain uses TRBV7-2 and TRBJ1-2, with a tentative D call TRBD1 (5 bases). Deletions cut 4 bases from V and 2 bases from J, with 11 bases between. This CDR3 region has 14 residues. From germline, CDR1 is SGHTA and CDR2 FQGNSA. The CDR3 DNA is TGTGCCAGCAGCTACCAGGGTCAAAACTATGGCTACACCTTC. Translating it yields CASSYQGQNYGYTF.